These 26 T cell receptor beta chains originate from one sample sequenced in a study. TCRdb processed the RT-PCR reads anew with MiXCR; each CDR3 protein has one entry. The data contain more than 600,000 distinct CDR3 sequences, approximately 15% of them seen just once; the ten biggest clones take up 3% to 4.5%. The sequencing input was memory CD4+ T cells from blood. The receptors were sampled from a female donor in good health, serving as a healthy control.

This clonotype was seen at least ten times. The V gene is TRBV9, the J gene TRBJ1-2; possibly TRBD1 for D (5 bases). This CDR3 is 16 amino acids long. Trimming took off 0 bases at V and 4 bases at J, with 16 bases between the two ends. The germline V gene encodes CDR1 SGDLS and CDR2 YYNGEE. The CDR3 bases are TGTGCCAGCAGCGTAGCTACCCGGGGGGGGAGCTATGGCTACACCTTC. It is translated as CASSVATRGGSYGYTF.

The table lists this clonotype with a few counts. The chain uses TRBV29-1 and TRBJ1-1; D may be TRBD1 (5 bases). Deletions cut 2 bases from V and 12 bases from J, with 19 bases between. CDR1 and CDR2 from the germline V gene are SQVTM and ANQGSEA. This CDR3 comprises 13 residues. The CDR3 coding sequence is TGCAGCGTTGAAAAGTTGGGGGGAATGGGAACTTTCTTT. Translation gives CSVEKLGGMGTFF.

The table lists this clonotype with a few counts. The chain's CDR3 is CSARGTGAYSTEAFF. In DNA form, the CDR3 reads TGCAGTGCTAGAGGGACAGGAGCTTATAGCACTGAAGCTTTCTTT. The chain employs TRBV20-1 and TRBJ1-1; 7 nucleotides align to TRBD1. V was clipped by 1 base and J by 4 bases; unmatched bases: 9. Germline CDR1 reads DFQATT; CDR2 reads SNEGSKA (reference sequence). The CDR3 extends over 15 amino acids.

This clonotype was seen a handful of times. The J gene is TRBJ2-5, the V gene TRBV20-1; tentatively, D is TRBD1 or TRBD2 (6 bases each). V was trimmed by 4 bases and J by 3 bases, leaving 18 bases between them. This CDR3 comprises 15 residues. The germline CDR1 and CDR2 sequences are DFQATT and SNEGSKA (reference sequence). CDR3 in amino acids: CSATPLGAGKETQYF. Here the CDR3 DNA reads TGCAGTGCTACTCCCTTGGGGGCGGGAAAAGAGACCCAGTACTTC.

This clonotype was counted only a few times. V usage is TRBV5-5 and J usage is TRBJ2-1, with 8 bases aligning to TRBD2. This CDR3 is 14 amino acids long. Germline values: CDR1 SGHKS, CDR2 YYEKEE (reference sequence). J lost 5 bases, V lost 3 bases, and 4 bases had no gene match. CDR3 region: CASSWGLVNNEQFF. Here the CDR3 DNA reads TGTGCCAGCAGCTGGGGACTAGTGAACAATGAGCAGTTCTTC.

This clonotype was detected many times. The chain has TRBV4-1 and TRBJ2-7; 14 bases fit TRBD2. The CDR3 is made up of 15 amino acids. With V trimmed by 4 bases and J by 12 bases, 11 bases remained unmatched. In germline, CDR1 is MGHRA, CDR2 YSYEKL. CDR3 in amino acids: CASSPGLAGVGFRYF. The CDR3 coding sequence is TGCGCCAGCAGCCCGGGACTAGCGGGAGTGGGGTTTAGGTACTTC.

V is TRBV5-1 and J is TRBJ2-2; 9 nucleotides agree with TRBD2. Per the germline V gene, CDR1 is SGHRS and CDR2 is YFSETQ. CDR3 length: 18 residues. V lost 4 bases, J lost 1 base, and 11 bases stayed unmatched. CDR3: CASSVQGLARLNTGELFF. CDR3 nucleotides: TGCGCCAGCAGCGTACAAGGACTAGCGAGACTGAACACCGGGGAGCTGTTTTTT.

This clonotype was detected many times. The chain carries TRBV20-1 and TRBJ2-2; 7 nucleotides line up with TRBD2. The germline CDR1 and CDR2 sequences are DFQATT and SNEGSKA (reference sequence). The CDR3 is made up of 12 amino acids. V lost 5 bases, J lost 6 bases, and 3 bases stayed unmatched. In DNA, the CDR3 is TGCAGTGCTGGGAGGGGCGCCGGGGAGCTGTTTTTT. It encodes CSAGRGAGELFF.

The chain recombines TRBV2 with TRBJ2-1; 7 nucleotides match TRBD2. The CDR3 runs 14 residues. V was clipped by 2 bases and J by 7 bases; unmatched bases: 5. Germline assignment: CDR1 SNHLY and CDR2 FYNNEI. CDR3 coding DNA: TGTGCCAGCAGTGAAATAGGACTAGATAATGAGCAGTTCTTC. Translating gives CASSEIGLDNEQFF. Together with reference TRBV2 and TRBJ2-1, the CDR3 gives the full variable domain: EPEVTQTPSHQVTQMGQEVILRCVPISNHLYFYWYRQILGQKVEFLVSFYNNEISEKSEIFDDQFSVERPDGSNFTLKIRSTKLEDSAMYFCASSEIGLDNEQFFGPGTRLTVL.

This clonotype came up many times. This sequence joins TRBV27 and TRBJ2-7; no clear D. V shed 3 bases and J shed 0 bases, with 9 bases lying between them. The germline CDR1 and CDR2 sequences are MNHEY and SMNVEV (reference sequence). The CDR3 sequence is 14 residues long. The CDR3 here is CASSFLFSSYEQYF. In DNA, the CDR3 is TGTGCCAGCAGTTTCCTATTTAGCTCCTACGAGCAGTACTTC.

This clonotype was counted many times. The rearrangement joins TRBV6-2 or TRBV6-3 to TRBJ1-2; 7 bases are shared with TRBD1. The trim removed 0 bases at V and 3 bases at J, leaving 1 base unmatched. Germline CDR1 reads MNHEY; CDR2 reads SVGEGT. The CDR3 runs to 14 residues. The CDR3 reads CASSYSTGYYGYTF. CDR3 nucleotides: TGTGCCAGCAGTTACTCGACAGGGTACTATGGCTACACCTTC.

This clonotype showed up many times. The chain couples TRBV24-1 to TRBJ2-7; D is unclear. Trimming removed 11 bases from V and 2 bases from J, with 15 bases in between. The CDR3 has 13 residues. Germline loops: CDR1 KGHDR, CDR2 SFDVKD. CDR3 protein: CAIAEDRTYEQYF. CDR3 DNA sequence: TGTGCCATCGCCGAGGACCGAACCTACGAGCAGTACTTC.

The CDR3 region is CASSRGTSGGYRFF. The CDR3 coding sequence is TGTGCCAGCAGTCGTGGGACTAGCGGGGGCTATCGGTTCTTC. The gene calls are TRBV12-3 or TRBV12-4 and TRBJ2-1, with 14 bases lining up with TRBD2. The CDR3 runs to 14 residues. After removal of 5 bases from V and 15 bases from J, the junction contained 9 bases not matched to a gene.

This clonotype was counted between two and nine times. This rearrangement joins TRBV20-1 to TRBJ1-3, with 10 bases fitting TRBD1. This CDR3 region has 14 residues. Germline V gives CDR1 DFQATT, CDR2 SNEGSKA (reference sequence). The trim removed 3 bases at V and 2 bases at J, leaving 1 base unmatched. The CDR3 DNA reads as TGCAGTGCTAGTGGGACAGGGGCTGGAAACACCATATATTTT. It translates to CSASGTGAGNTIYF.

CDR3 nucleotides: TGCAGCGTTGAATCCCAACCTAATGAAAAACTGTTTTTT. Its protein is CSVESQPNEKLFF. The rearrangement joins TRBV29-1 to TRBJ1-4; no reliable D call. The ends were cut back, 2 bases at V and 3 bases at J, with 7 bases in the middle. Germline CDR1 reads SQVTM; CDR2 reads ANQGSEA. The CDR3 contains 13 residues.

A few counts support this clonotype. The chain is built from TRBV12-3 or TRBV12-4 and TRBJ1-6, with D hard to call. V shed 3 bases and J shed 8 bases, with 8 bases lying between them. The CDR3 spans 13 residues. This chain's CDR3 is CASSFRKDSPLHF. The CDR3 DNA follows: TGTGCCAGCAGTTTTAGGAAGGATTCACCCCTCCACTTT.

This clonotype has ten or more counts. This chain links TRBV12-3 or TRBV12-4 with TRBJ2-3; perhaps TRBD1 as D (6 bases). Trimming stripped 8 bases from V and 4 bases from J, with 16 bases between. The CDR3 is 14 residues long. The CDR3 loop reads CASYPSGVPDTQYF. The CDR3 coding sequence is TGTGCCAGCTACCCTTCAGGGGTCCCAGATACGCAGTATTTT.

A few counts support this clonotype. This chain uses TRBV5-4 with TRBJ2-1; D might be TRBD1 (7 bases). V lost 5 bases, J lost 7 bases, and 19 bases lay in between. From germline, CDR1 is SGHNT and CDR2 YYREEE (reference sequence). The CDR3 has 15 residues. In DNA, the CDR3 is TGTGCCAGCAGTATGGGCGGGACAGTTGTAAATGAGCAGTTCTTC. Protein sequence: CASSMGGTVVNEQFF.

In its sample, this clonotype was seen many times. The rearrangement links TRBV4-3 to TRBJ2-7; 8 nucleotides agree with TRBD2. This CDR3 is built from 15 residues. With 0 bases clipped from V and 2 bases from J, the junction kept 3 bases outside the gene matches. In germline, CDR1 is LGHNA, CDR2 YSLEER. The CDR3 region is CASSQDTSGTYEQYF. CDR3 DNA: TGCGCCAGCAGCCAAGATACTAGCGGTACCTACGAGCAGTACTTC.

In regard to this clonotype: A read error is possible here, since a much larger clone lies one base away. The chain recombines TRBV5-1 with TRBJ1-4; a possible D gene is TRBD1 (5 bases). Deletions cut 6 bases from V and 6 bases from J, with 18 bases between. The germline V gene encodes CDR1 SGHRS and CDR2 YFSETQ. This CDR3 contains 15 residues. CDR3 region: CASIITGTSDEKLFF. The CDR3 coding sequence is TGCGCCAGCATCATAACCGGGACCTCGGATGAAAAACTGTTTTTT.

V gene TRBV11-3 combines with J gene TRBJ2-3, with 7 bases lining up with TRBD2. Germline CDR1 SGHNT, CDR2 YENEEA. The CDR3 length is 13 residues. The V and J ends lost 5 bases and 4 bases, in that order; junction bases with no gene match: 3. Here the CDR3 DNA reads TGTGCCAGCAGCGCGGGAGTTGCAGATACGCAGTATTTT. Encoded protein: CASSAGVADTQYF.

This sequence joins TRBV4-3 and TRBJ1-3; D is unclear. This CDR3 is built from 15 residues. Germline V gene data show CDR1 as LGHNA and CDR2 as YSLEER. V lost 0 bases and J lost 4, with 10 bases in between. The CDR3 DNA follows: TGCGCCAGCAGCCAAGACCCTATGGGGGGAAACACCATATATTTT. This gives the protein CASSQDPMGGNTIYF.

This clonotype was found many times. The chain employs TRBV10-3 and TRBJ1-6; D gene uncertain. The CDR3 is made up of 13 amino acids. Germline-derived CDR1 and CDR2 are ENHRY and SYGVKD. The V and J ends lost 6 bases and 7 bases respectively, with 10 bases between them. The CDR3 DNA follows: TGTGCCATCAGGGGAGCAGAAAATTCACCCCTCCACTTT. Residues: CAIRGAENSPLHF.

This clonotype appeared a few times. The chain couples TRBV12-3 or TRBV12-4 to TRBJ2-7; 8 nucleotides agree with TRBD1. With V trimmed by 3 bases and J by 3 bases, 7 bases remained unmatched. This CDR3 is 15 amino acids long. The CDR3 reads CASSFGQGAFYEQYF. CDR3 DNA: TGTGCCAGCAGTTTTGGACAGGGAGCCTTCTACGAGCAGTACTTC.

This clonotype was recorded a few times. The chain carries TRBV9 and TRBJ2-2; no definite D call. This CDR3 spans 15 amino acids. Trimming took off 4 bases at V and 5 bases at J, with 15 bases between the two ends. Germline loops: CDR1 SGDLS, CDR2 YYNGEE. The CDR3 DNA follows: TGTGCCAGCAGCCCCGACCCGGGCCGGACCGGGGAGCTGTTTTTT. It yields the protein CASSPDPGRTGELFF.

Written as DNA, the CDR3 is TGTGCCAGCAGTTTTACAGTAGTGGGAGTGGGGCAGGGAGTCTCCTACGAGCAGTACTTC. Translated, it gives CASSFTVVGVGQGVSYEQYF. This chain links TRBV27 with TRBJ2-7; D tentatively reads TRBD1 or TRBD2 (5 bases each). Germline CDR1 MNHEY, CDR2 SMNVEV (reference sequence). V was pared by 3 bases and J by 0 bases, with 27 bases between. The CDR3 has 20 amino acids.